The 5 T cell receptor beta chains reported below all come from one sample, sequenced in a study of T-cell memory formation after mild COVID-19. TCRdb reprocessed the 5' RACE reads via MiXCR and lists one record per CDR3 protein. The sample has approximately 350,000 distinct CDR3 sequences, approximately 15% seen once; the top ten hold 22%. Sequencing was performed on PBMCs or a T cell subset sorted from them (not recorded which). The receptors here all came from a young man who had mild COVID-19 (a few samples of this study predate the infection). Cell type and time point are not known.

This chain connects TRBV5-6 to TRBJ1-2; D gene ambiguous. This CDR3 spans 13 amino acids. Germline CDR1 SGHDT, CDR2 YYEEEE. Trimming shortened V by 4 bases and J by 0 bases, and 7 bases separated the two germline ends. In nucleotides, the CDR3 is TGTGCCAGCAGCCCCGAGCCTAACTATGGCTACACCTTC. The encoded protein is CASSPEPNYGYTF.

The chain links TRBV4-2 to TRBJ2-2; D gene unclear. V lost 3 bases, J lost 5 bases, and 10 bases lay in between. This CDR3 is built from 14 residues. Germline V gives CDR1 LGHNA, CDR2 YNFKEQ. CDR3 sequence reads: CASSQTTDTGELFF. The CDR3 DNA is TGTGCCAGCAGCCAGACCACGGATACCGGGGAGCTGTTTTTT.

The chain couples TRBV28 to TRBJ2-7, with TRBD2 matching over 7 bases. In germline, CDR1 is MDHEN, CDR2 SYDVKM. Germline trimming cut 4 bases from V and 1 base from J; bases unmatched to any gene: 1. The CDR3 length is 13 residues. As DNA, the CDR3 is TGTGCCAGCAGTTCCGGGGGGTCCTACGAGCAGTACGTC. Translating it yields CASSSGGSYEQYV.

This clonotype turned up a few times. The chain is built from TRBV9 and TRBJ2-3, with D possibly TRBD2 on 6 matching bases. V was pared by 4 bases and J by 2 bases, with 20 bases between. The CDR3 is 17 amino acids. In germline, CDR1 is SGDLS, CDR2 YYNGEE. Written as DNA, the CDR3 is TGTGCCAGCAGCCCCCGGACCGCCGGGGGAAACACAGATACGCAGTATTTT. It translates to CASSPRTAGGNTDTQYF.

This clonotype was picked up a small number of times. This chain links TRBV4-1 with TRBJ2-3; no clear D gene. The CDR3 extends over 14 amino acids. Looked up from germline, CDR1 is MGHRA and CDR2 is YSYEKL. The V end lost 5 bases, the J end lost 2 bases, and 11 bases lay between the germline ends. The CDR3 DNA is TGCGCCAGCAGCGTAACAGACATCACAGATACGCAGTATTTT. This translates into CASSVTDITDTQYF.